This TCR beta chain was sequenced for a study of tumour-infiltrating T cells in Burkitt lymphoma. In the study overall: Patients covered every epidemiological subtype of Burkitt lymphoma. Survival, overall and progression-free, tracked with productive clonality.

Study conclusions and caveats: Public clonotypes, several, appeared across numerous Burkitt lymphoma patients.

V dropped 1 base and J dropped 1 base, with 9 bases sitting between them. The CDR3 covers 15 residues. CDR1 and CDR2 from the germline V gene are LNHDA and SQIVND (reference sequence). Assay: immunoSEQ multiplex PCR; the TCRdb copy retains only in-frame clones and omits some. Here the sample spans 45,000 to 60,000 clones, around 31% being singletons. Of note for this clone: What it binds is unknown.

This TCR was sampled from a human donor with Burkitt lymphoma. Sequenced sample: tumor tissue. This chain uses TRBV19 with TRBJ2-3; tentatively, D is TRBD1 (5 bases). Here the CDR3 DNA reads TGTGCCAGTAGTATAGGTACAGGACGCACAGATACGCAGTATTTT. Its protein is CASSIGTGRTDTQYF. The variable domain in full, with the rest retrieved from reference TRBV19 and TRBJ2-3, is DGGITQSPKYLFRKEGQNVTLSCEQNLNHDAMYWYRQDPGQGLRLIYYSQIVNDFQKGDIAEGYSVSREKKESFPLTVTSAQKNPTAFYLCASSIGTGRTDTQYFGPGTRLTVL.